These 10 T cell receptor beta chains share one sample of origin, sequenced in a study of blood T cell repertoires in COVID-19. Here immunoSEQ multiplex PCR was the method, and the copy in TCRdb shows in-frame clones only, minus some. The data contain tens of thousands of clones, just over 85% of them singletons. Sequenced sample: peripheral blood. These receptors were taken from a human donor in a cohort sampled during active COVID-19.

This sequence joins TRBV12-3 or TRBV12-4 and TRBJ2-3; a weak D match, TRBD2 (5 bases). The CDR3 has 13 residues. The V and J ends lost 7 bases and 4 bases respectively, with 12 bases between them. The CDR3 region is CASKVGAADTQYF. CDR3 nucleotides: TGTGCCAGCAAAGTAGGAGCGGCAGATACGCAGTATTTT.

The CDR3: CASSGPGTAATNEKLFF. CDR3 nucleotides: TGCGCCAGCAGCGGTCCTGGGACAGCTGCAACTAATGAAAAACTGTTTTTT. This chain connects TRBV5-1 to TRBJ1-4, with 7 bases fitting TRBD1. V lost 4 bases to trimming and J lost 0 bases; unmatched junction nucleotides: 9. Germline CDR1 is SGHRS and CDR2 is YFSETQ. The CDR3 runs to 17 residues.

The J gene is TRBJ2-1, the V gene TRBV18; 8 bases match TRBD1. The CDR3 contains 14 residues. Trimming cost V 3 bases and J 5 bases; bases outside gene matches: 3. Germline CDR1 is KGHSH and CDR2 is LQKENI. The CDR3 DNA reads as TGTGCCAGCTCACCGCGGACAGGGAACAATGAGCAGTTCTTC. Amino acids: CASSPRTGNNEQFF.

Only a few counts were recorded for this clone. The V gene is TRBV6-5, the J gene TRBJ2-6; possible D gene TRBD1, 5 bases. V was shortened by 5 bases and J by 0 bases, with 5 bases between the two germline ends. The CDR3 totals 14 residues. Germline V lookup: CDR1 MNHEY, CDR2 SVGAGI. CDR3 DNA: TGTGCCAGCAGTACAGGCTCTGGGGCCAACGTCCTGACTTTC. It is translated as CASSTGSGANVLTF.

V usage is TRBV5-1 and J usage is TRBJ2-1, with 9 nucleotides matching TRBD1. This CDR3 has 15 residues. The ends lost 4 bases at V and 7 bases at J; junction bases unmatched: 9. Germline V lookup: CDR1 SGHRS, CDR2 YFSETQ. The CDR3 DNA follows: TGCGCCAGCAGCCAGGGGGACAGGGATAGAAATGAGCAGTTCTTC. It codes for CASSQGDRDRNEQFF.

The CDR3 DNA is TGTGCCAGCAGCCAACCACTGCGGGGTGGGGCCAACGTCCTGACTTTC. It is translated as CASSQPLRGGANVLTF. This sequence joins TRBV4-2 and TRBJ2-6; a possible D gene is TRBD2 (6 bases). V dropped 2 bases and J dropped 3 bases, with 11 bases sitting between them. The germline CDR1 and CDR2 sequences are LGHNA and YNFKEQ. The length of the CDR3 is 16 residues.

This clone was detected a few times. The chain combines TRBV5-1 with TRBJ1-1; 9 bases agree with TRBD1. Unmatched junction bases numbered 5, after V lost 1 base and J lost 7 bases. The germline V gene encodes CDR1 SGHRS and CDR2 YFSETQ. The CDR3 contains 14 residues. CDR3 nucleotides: TGCGCCAGCAGCTTGAGGGACAGGGATGGTGAAGCTTTCTTT. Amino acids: CASSLRDRDGEAFF.

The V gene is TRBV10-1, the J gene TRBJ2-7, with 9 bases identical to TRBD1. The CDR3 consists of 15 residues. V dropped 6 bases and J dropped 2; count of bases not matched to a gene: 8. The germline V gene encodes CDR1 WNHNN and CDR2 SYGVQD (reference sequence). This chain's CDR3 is CASRRDRGRAYEQYF. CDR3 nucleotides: TGCGCCAGCAGAAGAGACAGGGGGAGGGCCTACGAGCAGTACTTC.

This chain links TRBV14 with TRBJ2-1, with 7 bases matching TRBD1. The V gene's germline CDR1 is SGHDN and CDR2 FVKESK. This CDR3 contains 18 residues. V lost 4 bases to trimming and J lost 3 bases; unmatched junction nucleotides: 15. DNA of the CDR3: TGTGCCAGCAGCCCTGCCCGACTCGACAGGGTGGTCTACAATGAGCAGTTCTTC. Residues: CASSPARLDRVVYNEQFF.

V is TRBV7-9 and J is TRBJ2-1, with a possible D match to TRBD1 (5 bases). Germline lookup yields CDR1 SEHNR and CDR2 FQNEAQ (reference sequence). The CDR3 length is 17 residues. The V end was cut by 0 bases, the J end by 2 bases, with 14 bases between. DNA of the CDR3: TGTGCCAGCAGCTTAGCGGGGCCGCCCCTAACCTACAATGAGCAGTTCTTC. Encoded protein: CASSLAGPPLTYNEQFF.